This T cell receptor beta chain was found in a study of blood T cell repertoires in COVID-19. Study as a whole: The United States, Italy and Spain supplied acute and convalescent COVID-19 samples. Nucleic acid was either cDNA or gDNA, and it came from T cells, B-cell-depleted T cells, or PBMCs.

Per the study methods: Estimation of nucleated cell counts relied on the amplification of reference gene primers. Produced via immunoSEQ multiplex PCR; TCRdb's table is partial and in-frame only. V and J calls and clone size follow that table, whereas D and trimming were derived from the DNA. The table records more than 100,000 clones, roughly 80% of them present only once. The length of the CDR3 is 15 residues. Trimming stripped 1 base from V and 5 bases from J, with 15 bases between. CDR1 and CDR2 (germline): LNHDA, SQIVND (reference sequence). The chain couples TRBV19 to TRBJ2-7; unclear D gene. Sequencing input: peripheral blood. This sequence was found in a woman aged 45-65 years with acute or convalescent COVID-19. As DNA, the CDR3 is TGTGCCAGTAGTATAGGCCTAGTCTCTTTCGACGAGCAGTACTTC. This codes for CASSIGLVSFDEQYF.